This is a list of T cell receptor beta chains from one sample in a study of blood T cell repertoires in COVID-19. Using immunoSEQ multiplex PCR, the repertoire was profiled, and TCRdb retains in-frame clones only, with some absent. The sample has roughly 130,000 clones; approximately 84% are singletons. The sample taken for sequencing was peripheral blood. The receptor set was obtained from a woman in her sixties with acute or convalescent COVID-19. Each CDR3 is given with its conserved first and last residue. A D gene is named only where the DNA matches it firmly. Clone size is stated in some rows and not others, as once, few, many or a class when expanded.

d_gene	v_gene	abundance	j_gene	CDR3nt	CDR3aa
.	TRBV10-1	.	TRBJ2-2	TGCGCCAGTTCGAAGCAGAACACCGGGGAGCTGTTTTTT	CASSKQNTGELFF
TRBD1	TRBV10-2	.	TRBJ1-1	TGCGCCAGCAGCCGAACAGGGGACACTGAAGCTTTCTTT	CASSRTGDTEAFF
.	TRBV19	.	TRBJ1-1	TGTGCCAGCGGAGGACAGATGAACACTGAAGCTTTCTTT	CASGGQMNTEAFF
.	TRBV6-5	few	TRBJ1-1	TGTGCCAGCAGTTACTCGCGGAACACTGAAGCTTTCTTT	CASSYSRNTEAFF
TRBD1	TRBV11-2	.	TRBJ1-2	TGTGCCAGCAGCTTAGATAGGGGACAGGCCTCATCCATCTATGGCTACACCTTC	CASSLDRGQASSIYGYTF
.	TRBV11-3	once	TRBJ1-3	TGTGCCAGCAGCTTCTCTGGGGGGTCTGGAAACACCATATATTTT	CASSFSGGSGNTIYF
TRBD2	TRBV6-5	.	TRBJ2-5	TGTGCCAGCAGTTACGCAGCGGGGGGTGAGGAGACCCAGTACTTC	CASSYAAGGEETQYF
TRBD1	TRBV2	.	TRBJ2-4	TGTGCCAGCAGATGGACAGGGGAAAACATTCAGTACTTC	CASRWTGENIQYF
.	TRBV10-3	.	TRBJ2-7	TGTGCCATCAGGGGCCAGGGGATGCGGGAGCAGTACTTC	CAIRGQGMREQYF
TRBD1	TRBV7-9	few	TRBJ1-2	TGTGCCAGCAGCTCCCGGACAGGGGAAAATGGCTACACCTTC	CASSSRTGENGYTF
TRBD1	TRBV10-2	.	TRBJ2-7	TGCGCCAGCAGGGAAGGACAGGGGAGAGAGCAGTACTTC	CASREGQGREQYF
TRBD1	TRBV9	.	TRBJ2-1	TGTGCCAGCAGCGTCAACGTCGCAGGGGGTGAATTCTTC	CASSVNVAGGEFF
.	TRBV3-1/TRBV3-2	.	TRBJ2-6	TGTGCCAGCAGCCGTACCACAGGGCCCGGGGCCAACGTCCTGACTTTC	CASSRTTGPGANVLTF
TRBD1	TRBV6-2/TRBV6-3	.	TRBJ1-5	TGTGCCAGCAGTTACCTCGGACAGGGTAATCAGCCCCAGCATTTT	CASSYLGQGNQPQHF
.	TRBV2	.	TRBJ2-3	TGTGCCAGCAGTTCCGACAGGGATACGCAGTATTTT	CASSSDRDTQYF
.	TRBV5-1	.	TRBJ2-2	TGCGCCAGCAGCTTGGTTTTTGGGGGCGACACCGGGGAGCTGTTTTTT	CASSLVFGGDTGELFF
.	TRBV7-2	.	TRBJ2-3	TGTGCCAGCAGCTCCTTCACTCGCACAGATACGCAGTATTTT	CASSSFTRTDTQYF
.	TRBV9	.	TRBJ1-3	TGTGCCAGCAGCGTAGACCGAGGGACTGGAAACACCATATATTTT	CASSVDRGTGNTIYF
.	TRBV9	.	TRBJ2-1	TGTGCCAGCAGCTTCAAAAGAGAAGCGGTCGGCCATCCGGAGCAGTTCTTC	CASSFKREAVGHPEQFF
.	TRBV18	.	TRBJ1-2	TGTGCCAGCTCACCAAGAAAGACACCAATCGGCTATGGCTACACCTTC	CASSPRKTPIGYGYTF
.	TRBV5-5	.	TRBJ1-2	TGTGCCAGCAGCCTCGGGGGGCTTCGGGGCTACACCTTC	CASSLGGLRGYTF
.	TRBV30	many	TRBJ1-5	TGTGCCTGGAGTTCCCAGGGTGATCAGCCCCAGCATTTT	CAWSSQGDQPQHF
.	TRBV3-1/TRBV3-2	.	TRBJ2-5	TGTGCCAGCAGCCAAAATAGTAAGGGGGGAGGGCTCAAAGAGACCCAGTACTTC	CASSQNSKGGGLKETQYF
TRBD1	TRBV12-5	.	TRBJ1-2	TGTGCTAGTGGGACAGGGGGATGGGAGGGCTACACCTTC	CASGTGGWEGYTF
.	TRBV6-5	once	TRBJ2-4	TGTGCCAGCTCCCACGGACTAGCCAAAAACATTCAGTACTTC	CASSHGLAKNIQYF
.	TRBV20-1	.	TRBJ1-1	TGCAGTGCAGACAGTAACACTGAAGCTTTCTTT	CSADSNTEAFF
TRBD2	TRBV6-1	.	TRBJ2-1	TGTGCCAGCAGTGAACTGGCTAGCGGGGTGACAGAGCAGTTCTTC	CASSELASGVTEQFF
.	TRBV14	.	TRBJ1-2	TGTGCCAGCAGCCGGGACATTTACTATGGCTACACCTTC	CASSRDIYYGYTF
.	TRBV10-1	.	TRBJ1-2	TGCGCCAGCAGTGAGAGGGGGGAGGGGGTACGGCCCGGCTACACCTTC	CASSERGEGVRPGYTF
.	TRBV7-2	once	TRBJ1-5	TGTGCCAGCAGCTTAGTGGCAGGGATCAATCAGCCCCAGCATTTT	CASSLVAGINQPQHF
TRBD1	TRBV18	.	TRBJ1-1	TGTGCCAGCTCACCAGTGACAGGGGGCGGCACTGAAGCTTTCTTT	CASSPVTGGGTEAFF
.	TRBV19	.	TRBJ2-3	TGTGCCAGTAGTATAAGAGGCGATACGCAGTATTTT	CASSIRGDTQYF
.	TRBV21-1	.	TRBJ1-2	.	CASSTEWGQGACGYTF
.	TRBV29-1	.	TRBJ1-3	TGCAGCGCCAGAACTAAGATGTCAGGAAACACCATATATTTT	CSARTKMSGNTIYF
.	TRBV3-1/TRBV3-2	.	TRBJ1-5	TGTGCCAGCAGCCAGGACATCCGGAATCAGCCCCAGCATTTT	CASSQDIRNQPQHF
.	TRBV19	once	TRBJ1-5	TGTGCCAGTACGCAGGGGAATAGCAATCAGCCCCAGCATTTT	CASTQGNSNQPQHF
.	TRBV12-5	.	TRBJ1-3	TGTGCTAGTGGCTTAGAAACTGGAAACACCATATATTTT	CASGLETGNTIYF
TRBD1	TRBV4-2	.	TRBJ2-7	TGTGCCAGCAGCCAAGATGTGGGGACAGTCTCCTACGAGCAGTACTTC	CASSQDVGTVSYEQYF
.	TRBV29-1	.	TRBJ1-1	TGCAGCGGCATGGAGGGGTATGAAGCTTTCTTT	CSGMEGYEAFF
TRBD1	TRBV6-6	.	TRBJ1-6	TGTGCCAGCAGTGGGACAGCGCTTTATAATTCACCCCTCCACTTT	CASSGTALYNSPLHF
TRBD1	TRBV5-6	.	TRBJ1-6	TGTGCCAGCAGCCCCGGGCCAGGGGGCGCGTTGGATTCACCCCTCCACTTT	CASSPGPGGALDSPLHF